This T cell receptor (beta chain) was captured by sequencing in a study of long-term antiretroviral therapy in people with HIV. No fewer than two post-ART and no fewer than one pre-ART PBMC samples existed for each donor. Samples were assayed with immunoSEQ v3.0 at survey level. This table comes from immunoSEQ multiplex PCR, and its TCRdb copy is limited to in-frame clones, with some not included. The sample includes approximately 9,400 clones, approximately 78% of them seen just once. Germline V gene data show CDR1 as WSHSY and CDR2 as SAAADI. The CDR3 covers 14 residues. Trimming left V 6 bases short and J 4 bases short, with 15 bases between. Study-wide points: When set beside controls, HIV repertoires had CDR3 length ranges that were narrower. For ART adherence, viral resistance and therapy changes, no data were available.

On this clone itself: What it binds is unknown.

The sample consisted of unsorted PBMCs, taken 0.6 years before starting antiretroviral therapy. The TCR originated in a man between 35 and 55 years old with HIV. The genes are TRBV10-2 and TRBJ1-2; D is possibly TRBD1 (6 bases). CDR3 nucleotide sequence: TGCGCCAGCAGCCTTCAACAGGGTATCTATGGCTACACCTTC. Translated, it gives CASSLQQGIYGYTF.